This T cell receptor beta chain derives from a study of early T cells in non-severe SARS-CoV-2 infection. Study-level information: Unpaired chains resulted from sequencing bulk RNA of unsorted whole blood. Study results and caveats: Lookups in VDJdb leaned toward anti-spike CD8 responses and missed private and CD4 specificities.

About this clonotype itself: What it binds is unknown.

The protocol attached unique molecular identifiers to individual cDNA molecules. TCRdb re-derived calls from the 5' RACE reads in MiXCR, one entry per CDR3 protein. The sample includes about 70,000 distinct CDR3 sequences, roughly 4.5% of them seen just once. This clonotype was obtained from an adult who was a healthcare worker with PCR-confirmed SARS-CoV-2 infection or an uninfected control (not recorded which). The donor label of this sample is uncertain. This material consisted of whole blood, taken at baseline.

DNA of the CDR3: TGCGCCAGCAGCTTGGGGACAGCCCAATCCCTAGCCAAAAACATTCAGTACTTC. Its translation: CASSLGTAQSLAKNIQYF. V gene TRBV5-1 combines with J gene TRBJ2-4; the D gene is possibly TRBD1 (6 bases). Germline CDR1 and CDR2: SGHRS and YFSETQ. Trimming took off 0 bases at V and 0 bases at J, with 16 bases between the two ends. The length of the CDR3 is 18 residues. Drawing the rest from reference TRBV5-1 and TRBJ2-4, the complete variable domain is KAGVTQTPRYLIKTRGQQVTLSCSPISGHRSVSWYQQTPGQGLQFLFEYFSETQRNKGNFPGRFSGRQFSNSRSEMNVSTLELGDSALYLCASSLGTAQSLAKNIQYFGAGTRLSVL.